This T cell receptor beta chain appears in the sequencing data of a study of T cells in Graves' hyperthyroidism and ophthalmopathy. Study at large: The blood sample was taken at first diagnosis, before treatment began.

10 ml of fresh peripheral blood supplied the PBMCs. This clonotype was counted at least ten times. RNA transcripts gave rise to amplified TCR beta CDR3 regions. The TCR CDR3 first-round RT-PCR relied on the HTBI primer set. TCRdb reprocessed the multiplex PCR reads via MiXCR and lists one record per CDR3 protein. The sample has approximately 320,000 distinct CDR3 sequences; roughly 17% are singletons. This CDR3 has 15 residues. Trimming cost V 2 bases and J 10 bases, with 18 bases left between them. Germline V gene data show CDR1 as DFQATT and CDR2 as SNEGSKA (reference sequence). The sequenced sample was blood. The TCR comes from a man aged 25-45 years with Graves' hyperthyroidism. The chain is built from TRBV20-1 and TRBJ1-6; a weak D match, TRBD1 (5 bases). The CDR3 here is CSARSTDTGWSPLHF. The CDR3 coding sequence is TGCAGTGCTAGATCAACGGACACCGGGTGGTCACCCCTCCACTTT.